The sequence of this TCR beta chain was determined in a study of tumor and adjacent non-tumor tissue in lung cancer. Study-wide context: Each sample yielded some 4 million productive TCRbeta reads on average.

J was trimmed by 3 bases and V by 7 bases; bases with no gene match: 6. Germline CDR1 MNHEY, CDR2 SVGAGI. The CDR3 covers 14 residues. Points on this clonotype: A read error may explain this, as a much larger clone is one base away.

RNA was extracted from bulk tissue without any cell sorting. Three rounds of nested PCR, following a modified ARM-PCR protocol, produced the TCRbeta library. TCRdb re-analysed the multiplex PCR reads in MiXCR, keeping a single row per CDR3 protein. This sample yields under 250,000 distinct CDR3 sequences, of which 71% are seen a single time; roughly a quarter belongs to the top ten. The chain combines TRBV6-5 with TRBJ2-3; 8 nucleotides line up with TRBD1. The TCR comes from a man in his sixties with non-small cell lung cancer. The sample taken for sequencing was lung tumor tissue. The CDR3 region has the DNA TGTGCCAGCACTCCGTACAGGGGGACAGATACGCAGTATTTT. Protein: CASTPYRGTDTQYF.